The T cell receptor (beta chain) described here comes from a study of T cells in Graves' hyperthyroidism and ophthalmopathy. Trimming removed 0 bases from V and 7 bases from J; junction bases left unmatched: 7. Germline assignment: CDR1 LGHNA and CDR2 YSLEER. The CDR3 spans 15 residues. Template material for amplifying TCR beta CDR3 regions consisted of RNA transcripts. First-round RT-PCR targeting the TCR CDR3 was performed with the HTBI primer set. TCRdb re-derived calls from the multiplex PCR reads in MiXCR, one entry per CDR3 protein. The profile shows around 600,000 distinct CDR3 sequences, about 14% of them singletons.

The clonotype was recovered from a woman aged 50 to 60 with Graves' ophthalmopathy. The J gene is TRBJ2-7, the V gene TRBV4-3; the match to TRBD1 covers 9 bases. Sequences were obtained from blood. The DNA for the CDR3 is TGCGCCAGCAGCCAAGATCAACAGGGGGCGTTTGAGCAGTACTTC. Its translation is CASSQDQQGAFEQYF.